The T cell receptor (beta chain) under discussion was sequenced for a study of cytomegalovirus exposure and HLA in healthy donors. The PCR had 60 Vbeta and 13 Jbeta primers. TCRdb's table, derived via immunoSEQ multiplex PCR, lists solely in-frame clones and lacks some. The table has some 140,000 clones, around 79% seen once. The CDR3 consists of 15 residues. V was cut by 1 base and J by 4 bases, with 14 bases left in between. The germline V gene has CDR1 SGHRS and CDR2 YFSETQ. V is TRBV5-1 and J is TRBJ2-5; D may be TRBD1 (5 bases). The sequenced sample was PBMCs. This sequence was found in a man in his forties in good health and CMV-seropositive. CDR3 sequence reads: CASSLLGQGGETQYF. The CDR3 nucleotides are TGCGCCAGCAGCTTGTTGGGGCAGGGCGGAGAGACCCAGTACTTC. Looking up the rest from reference TRBV5-1 and TRBJ2-5 gives the full variable domain: KAGVTQTPRYLIKTRGQQVTLSCSPISGHRSVSWYQQTPGQGLQFLFEYFSETQRNKGNFPGRFSGRQFSNSRSEMNVSTLELGDSALYLCASSLLGQGGETQYFGPGTRLLVL.